These 23 T cell receptor beta chains share one sample of origin, sequenced in a study of T cells in Graves' hyperthyroidism and ophthalmopathy. Using RNA transcripts as the source, TCR beta CDR3 regions were amplified. HTBI primers were employed in a first-round RT-PCR of the TCR CDR3. TCRdb re-derived calls from the multiplex PCR reads in MiXCR, one entry per CDR3 protein. The sample holds approximately 370,000 distinct CDR3 sequences, roughly a sixth seen once. Material for sequencing was blood. All receptors come from a woman aged 30 to 39 with Graves' hyperthyroidism that later progressed to Graves' ophthalmopathy.

This clonotype was seen ten or more times. The V gene is TRBV5-1, the J gene TRBJ2-1; a weak D match, TRBD1 (6 bases). Germline CDR1 and CDR2: SGHRS and YFSETQ. The CDR3 extends over 13 amino acids. V was shortened by 3 bases and J by 9 bases, with 13 bases between the two germline ends. The CDR3 reads CASSWELGGEQFF. The DNA for the CDR3 is TGCGCCAGCAGCTGGGAGTTAGGGGGTGAGCAGTTCTTC.

This clonotype was picked up a small number of times. The chain recombines TRBV29-1 with TRBJ1-4; 7 bases fit TRBD1. The length of the CDR3 is 15 residues. CDR1 and CDR2 from the germline V gene are SQVTM and ANQGSEA. Trimming cost V 0 bases and J 7 bases; bases outside gene matches: 8. The CDR3: CSVEDFGAGGEKLFF. The CDR3 nucleotides are TGCAGCGTTGAAGATTTTGGAGCAGGGGGTGAAAAACTGTTTTTT.

This clonotype was recorded many times. This chain uses TRBV6-2 or TRBV6-3 with TRBJ2-7; 8 bases match TRBD1. The CDR3 is 16 amino acids. The germline V gene has CDR1 MNHEY and CDR2 SVGEGT. J lost 2 bases, V lost 4 bases, and 10 bases had no gene match. The CDR3 spells CASSSPGTGGAYEQYF. The CDR3, as DNA: TGTGCCAGCAGTTCACCCGGGACAGGTGGGGCCTACGAGCAGTACTTC.

This sequence joins TRBV5-6 and TRBJ1-4; D not certain. CDR1 SGHDT and CDR2 YYEEEE come from the germline V gene. The CDR3 is 14 residues long. Trimming took off 2 bases at V and 0 bases at J, with 5 bases between the two ends. CDR3 protein: CASSFDATNEKLFF. CDR3 nucleotides: TGTGCCAGCAGCTTCGACGCAACTAATGAAAAACTGTTTTTT.

This clonotype was seen many times. This chain joins TRBV2 and TRBJ1-5; D perhaps matches TRBD1 (6 bases). The CDR3 contains 14 residues. The germline V gene encodes CDR1 SNHLY and CDR2 FYNNEI. Trimming pared 3 bases from V and 5 bases from J, leaving 11 bases between. CDR3: CASSEAGAHQPQHF. CDR3 DNA sequence: TGTGCCAGCAGTGAGGCAGGGGCCCATCAGCCCCAGCATTTT.

The sample holds many counts of this clonotype. The chain is built from TRBV6-5 and TRBJ1-3; D may be TRBD1 (6 bases). Trimming cost V 2 bases and J 7 bases, with 15 bases left between them. CDR3 size: 15 residues. In germline, CDR1 is MNHEY, CDR2 SVGAGI. In DNA, the CDR3 is TGTGCCAGCAGTTACGGGACAACTCCTAGGAACACCATATATTTT. Its translation: CASSYGTTPRNTIYF.

This clonotype was seen ten or more times. V gene TRBV5-1 combines with J gene TRBJ1-6, with 9 bases matching TRBD1. The V segment lost 4 bases and the J segment 11 bases; nucleotides outside the gene matches: 4. Per the germline V gene, CDR1 is SGHRS and CDR2 is YFSETQ. The CDR3 consists of 13 residues. The CDR3 DNA sequence: TGCGCCAGCAGCCCGGGACAGGGCACACCCCTCCACTTT. It specifies CASSPGQGTPLHF. Full variable domain (remainder filled in from reference TRBV5-1 and TRBJ1-6): KAGVTQTPRYLIKTRGQQVTLSCSPISGHRSVSWYQQTPGQGLQFLFEYFSETQRNKGNFPGRFSGRQFSNSRSEMNVSTLELGDSALYLCASSPGQGTPLHFGNGTRLTVT.

This clonotype was counted ten times or more. V and J are TRBV18 and TRBJ1-6, with D unclear. Germline-derived CDR1 and CDR2 are KGHSH and LQKENI. V gave up 2 bases and J gave up 5 bases, with 13 bases separating them. The CDR3 runs to 16 residues. The CDR3 is CASSPLAARDNSPLHF. The CDR3 nucleotides are TGTGCCAGCTCACCATTGGCCGCGAGGGATAATTCACCCCTCCACTTT.

This clonotype was seen only a few times. This chain joins TRBV28 and TRBJ2-7; no reliable D call. The CDR3 is made up of 14 amino acids. V was cut by 3 bases and J by 3 bases, with 12 bases left in between. Germline V gene lookup returns CDR1 MDHEN and CDR2 SYDVKM. The CDR3 coding sequence is TGTGCCAGCAGTTTCGGAGTCAGGAACTACGAGCAGTACTTC. Protein product: CASSFGVRNYEQYF.

This clonotype was found many times. The gene calls are TRBV5-5 and TRBJ2-1, with a possible D match to TRBD2 (5 bases). The germline gives CDR1 SGHKS, CDR2 YYEKEE (reference sequence). The V end lost 0 bases, the J end lost 8 bases, and 24 bases lay between the germline ends. There are 18 residues in the CDR3. Here the CDR3 reads CASSLVSSRPTPGDEQFF. The CDR3 nucleotides are TGTGCCAGCAGCTTGGTGTCTAGCCGACCAACCCCCGGAGATGAGCAGTTCTTC.

This chain joins TRBV28 and TRBJ2-1; TRBD2 agrees at 14 bases. CDR3 length: 17 residues. J lost 0 bases, V lost 7 bases, and 5 bases had no gene match. Germline assignment: CDR1 MDHEN and CDR2 SYDVKM. This CDR3 is CASIRGTSGSSYNEQFF. The DNA for the CDR3 is TGTGCCAGCATTAGGGGGACTAGCGGGAGCTCCTACAATGAGCAGTTCTTC.

This clonotype was seen many times. The chain recombines TRBV27 with TRBJ1-2; possible D gene TRBD1, 6 bases. Germline V gene lookup returns CDR1 MNHEY and CDR2 SMNVEV (reference sequence). The CDR3 length is 15 residues. V lost 7 bases, J lost 0 bases, and 15 bases lay in between. This chain's CDR3 is CASKYRDATNYGYTF. In nucleotides, the CDR3 is TGTGCCAGCAAATACAGGGACGCCACTAACTATGGCTACACCTTC.

Ten or more counts support this clonotype. The chain carries TRBV2 and TRBJ1-1; D is unresolved. CDR1 is SNHLY and CDR2 is FYNNEI in the germline V gene. The CDR3 runs to 14 residues. V was pared by 7 bases and J by 1 base, with 13 bases between. CDR3 loop: CASIVGDGNTEAFF. The DNA for the CDR3 is TGTGCCAGCATCGTGGGCGATGGGAACACTGAAGCTTTCTTT.

This clonotype was counted a single time. The chain employs TRBV6-5 and TRBJ2-5; 11 nucleotides line up with TRBD2. After removal of 2 bases from V and 1 base from J, the junction contained 3 bases not matched to a gene. This CDR3 spans 16 amino acids. Germline CDR1 MNHEY, CDR2 SVGAGI. The CDR3 DNA reads as TGTGCCAGCAGTTACGTAGCGGGGGGGCCCCAAGAGACCCAGTACTTC. This encodes CASSYVAGGPQETQYF.

This clonotype has only a few counts. The V call is TRBV5-1, the J call TRBJ1-2; D may be TRBD1 (5 bases). The length of the CDR3 is 15 residues. V shed 4 bases and J shed 0 bases, with 13 bases lying between them. From germline, CDR1 is SGHRS and CDR2 YFSETQ. The CDR3 DNA follows: TGCGCCAGCAGCCCCCAGGGCAGTTCTAACTATGGCTACACCTTC. Translating gives CASSPQGSSNYGYTF.

For this clonotype: With a much larger clone just one base away, this may be a read error. Since no conserved phenylalanine or tryptophan closes the CDR3, a read error is the likely cause. This chain joins TRBV5-1 and TRBJ2-7; TRBD1 might be the D (6 bases). The V end lost 2 bases, the J end lost 3 bases, and 12 bases lay between the germline ends. Germline loops: CDR1 SGHRS, CDR2 YFSETQ. This CDR3 has 14 amino acids. The CDR3, as DNA: TGCGCCAGCAGCTTTGGATACAGGGTCTACGAGCAGTACTTA. Residues: CASSFGYRVYEQYL.

The chain employs TRBV5-1 and TRBJ1-1; D is unclear. CDR1 and CDR2 (germline): SGHRS, YFSETQ. The CDR3 extends over 15 amino acids. V gave up 0 bases and J gave up 1 base, with 10 bases separating them. The CDR3 region has the DNA TGCGCCAGCAGCTTGGAATGGCGACCGAACACTGAAGCTTTCTTT. As protein: CASSLEWRPNTEAFF.

This clonotype was observed many times. The gene calls are TRBV2 and TRBJ1-5; D call uncertain. V was cut by 6 bases and J by 3 bases, with 27 bases left in between. From germline, CDR1 is SNHLY and CDR2 FYNNEI. The CDR3 is 19 amino acids. The CDR3 region has the DNA TGTGCCAGCAGGGGTCTAACCCCAAGGGTTGCGGAAATCAATCAGCCCCAGCATTTT. Its translation is CASRGLTPRVAEINQPQHF.

V usage is TRBV6-2 or TRBV6-3 and J usage is TRBJ1-5; no firm D call. V lost 0 bases and J lost 7, with 7 bases in between. The germline gives CDR1 MNHEY, CDR2 SVGEGT. The CDR3 runs 13 residues. The CDR3 sequence is CASSYSVWQPQHF. CDR3 DNA: TGTGCCAGCAGTTACTCGGTTTGGCAGCCCCAGCATTTT.

This clonotype was picked up many times. The gene calls are TRBV27 and TRBJ2-3; no clear D gene. The CDR3 is 14 residues long. The germline gives CDR1 MNHEY, CDR2 SMNVEV (reference sequence). V was trimmed by 8 bases and J by 4 bases, leaving 16 bases between them. The chain's CDR3 is CASAEARAADTQYF. For the CDR3, the DNA is TGTGCCAGCGCTGAGGCCAGAGCTGCAGATACGCAGTATTTT.

The chain links TRBV5-1 to TRBJ1-4, with D perhaps TRBD1 (5 bases). The CDR3 has 15 amino acids. The V gene lost 4 bases and the J gene lost 3 bases, with 13 bases spanning the gap. The germline gives CDR1 SGHRS, CDR2 YFSETQ. The CDR3 here is CASSPTGTANEKLFF. The CDR3 DNA follows: TGCGCCAGCAGCCCCACCGGGACCGCTAATGAAAAACTGTTTTTT.

In its sample, this clonotype was seen many times. The CDR3 loop reads CSAREYKYGAETYEQYF. CDR3 sequence (DNA): TGCAGTGCTAGAGAATATAAGTATGGTGCAGAGACCTACGAGCAGTACTTC. This rearrangement joins TRBV20-1 to TRBJ2-7; D not certain. Trimming took off 0 bases at V and 2 bases at J, with 20 bases between the two ends. The CDR3 has 17 amino acids. The germline CDR1 and CDR2 sequences are DFQATT and SNEGSKA (reference sequence).

This clonotype was picked up many times. This rearrangement joins TRBV15 to TRBJ1-1, with unresolved D. The CDR3 spans 13 residues. Per the germline V gene, CDR1 is LNHNV and CDR2 is YYDKDF (reference sequence). The V end lost 1 base, the J end lost 1 base, and 4 bases lay between the germline ends. The CDR3 coding sequence is TGTGCCACCAGCAGAGTCACGAACACTGAAGCTTTCTTT. Protein: CATSRVTNTEAFF.